This TCR beta chain derives from a study of blood T cells in healthy people across ages. This clonotype occurred a few times. The V gene lost 3 bases and the J gene lost 2 bases, with 13 bases spanning the gap. The length of the CDR3 is 15 residues. Germline V gives CDR1 LGHNA, CDR2 YNFKEQ. A second PCR, run for roughly 6 to 11 cycles, used a sample-barcoded 5' primer plus a J-beta primer mix. TCRdb re-called the 5' RACE reads with MiXCR, one entry per CDR3 protein. The sample records approximately 2,000,000 distinct CDR3 sequences, approximately 40% being singletons. The clonotype was recovered from a human donor in good health. This chain uses TRBV4-2 with TRBJ1-2; tentatively, D is TRBD1 (5 bases). Material: blood. The CDR3 DNA is TGTGCCAGCAGCCAGAACGCAGGGTCAAACTATGGCTACACCTTC. It specifies CASSQNAGSNYGYTF.